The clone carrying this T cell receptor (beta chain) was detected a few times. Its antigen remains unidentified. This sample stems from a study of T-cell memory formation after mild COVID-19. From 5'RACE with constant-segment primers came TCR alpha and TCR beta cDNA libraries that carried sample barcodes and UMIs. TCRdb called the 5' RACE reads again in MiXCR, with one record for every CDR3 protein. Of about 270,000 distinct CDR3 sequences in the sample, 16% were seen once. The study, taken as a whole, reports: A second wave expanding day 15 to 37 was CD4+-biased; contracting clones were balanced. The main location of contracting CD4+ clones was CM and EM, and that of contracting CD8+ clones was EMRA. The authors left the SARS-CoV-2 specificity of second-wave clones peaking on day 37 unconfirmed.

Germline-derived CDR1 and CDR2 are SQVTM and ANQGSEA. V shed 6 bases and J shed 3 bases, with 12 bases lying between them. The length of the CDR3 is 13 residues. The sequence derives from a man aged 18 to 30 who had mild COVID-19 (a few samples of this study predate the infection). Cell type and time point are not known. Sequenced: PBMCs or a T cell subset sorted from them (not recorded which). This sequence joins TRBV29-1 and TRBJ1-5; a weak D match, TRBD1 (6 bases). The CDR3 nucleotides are TGCAGCGTGACAGGACGCGACAATCAGCCCCAGCATTTT. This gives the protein CSVTGRDNQPQHF.